These 29 T cell receptor beta chains share one sample of origin, sequenced in a study of blood T cells in healthy people across ages. Alongside a J-beta primer mix, a sample-barcoded 5' primer served in a second PCR lasting about 7 to 12 cycles. Via MiXCR, TCRdb re-called the 5' RACE reads, giving one row per CDR3 protein. The sample yields 600,000 to 900,000 distinct CDR3 sequences, roughly 25% seen once. These records were also assigned to another study, of T cells of mothers and their children.

Input material: blood. The receptors originated from a boy between 10 and 17 years old in good health.

CDR3 region: CASSVGQGSSYEQYF. The CDR3 nucleotides are TGTGCCAGCAGTGTCGGACAGGGGAGCTCCTACGAGCAGTACTTC. This chain connects TRBV6-1 to TRBJ2-5; TRBD1 aligns across 9 bases. The DNA end is more similar to TRBJ2-7, so the J call may be wrong. Per germline, CDR1 MNHNS and CDR2 SASEGT. CDR3 size: 15 residues.

This clonotype was picked up a small number of times. J is TRBJ1-2 and V is TRBV10-3; D not resolved. This CDR3 region has 12 residues. The V gene lost 0 bases and the J gene lost 7 bases, with 6 bases spanning the gap. Per the germline V gene, CDR1 is ENHRY and CDR2 is SYGVKD. The CDR3 reads CAISESGSGYTF. The CDR3 DNA reads as TGTGCCATCAGTGAGTCGGGCAGTGGCTACACCTTC.

The J gene is TRBJ2-1, the V gene TRBV6-1; TRBD1 or TRBD2 may be the D gene (6 bases each). Germline V gives CDR1 MNHNS, CDR2 SASEGT. CDR3 length equals 16 residues. V lost 6 bases and J lost 3, with 18 bases in between. CDR3 residues: CASSRGGLTIYNEQFF. The CDR3 coding sequence is TGTGCCAGCAGCCGAGGGGGGCTGACTATCTACAATGAGCAGTTCTTC.

This clonotype was seen a few times. The junction shows a germline mismatch at one end, possibly a read error. The genes are TRBV4-2 and TRBJ1-6; 9 nucleotides line up with TRBD1. This CDR3 comprises 17 residues. Germline values: CDR1 LGHNA, CDR2 YNFKEQ. The CDR3 DNA sequence: TGTGCCAGCAGCTCATCCACAGGGGGCTTTTGGAATTCACCCCCCCACTTT. Its translation is CASSSSTGGFWNSPPHF.

The rearrangement uses TRBV5-1 and TRBJ2-5, with 7 bases identical to TRBD1. The V and J ends lost 0 bases and 1 base, in that order; junction bases with no gene match: 6. CDR1 SGHRS and CDR2 YFSETQ come from the germline V gene. This CDR3 has 16 amino acids. CDR3 in DNA: TGCGCCAGCAGCTTGGTAGACAGGGCCTTCCAAGAGACCCAGTACTTC. It is translated as CASSLVDRAFQETQYF.

The chain employs TRBV29-1 and TRBJ2-7; D perhaps matches TRBD1 (5 bases). The ends were cut back, 1 base at V and 2 bases at J, with 6 bases in the middle. The CDR3 has 12 residues. Germline lookup yields CDR1 SQVTM and CDR2 ANQGSEA. Written as DNA, the CDR3 is TGCAGCGTTGAAGGACAGACCTACGAGCAGTACTTC. Protein product: CSVEGQTYEQYF.

This clonotype was seen a handful of times. The rearrangement uses TRBV5-1 and TRBJ2-7; 7 bases map to TRBD1. Germline CDR1 and CDR2: SGHRS and YFSETQ. The CDR3 sequence is 13 residues long. The J segment lost 2 bases and the V segment lost 9 bases, leaving 8 bases of the junction unmatched. CDR3 protein: CATRPGQAYEQYF. CDR3 in DNA: TGCGCCACCCGCCCCGGACAGGCCTACGAGCAGTACTTC.

The chain combines TRBV12-3 or TRBV12-4 with TRBJ1-1; D is unclear. This CDR3 region has 13 residues. The V and J ends lost 3 bases and 1 base respectively, with 6 bases between them. The CDR3 DNA reads as TGTGCCAGCAGTTTTAAAGCGAACACTGAAGCTTTCTTT. It specifies CASSFKANTEAFF.

This clonotype was seen a handful of times. This chain connects TRBV6-5 to TRBJ1-3; TRBD1 aligns across 7 bases. The CDR3 sequence is 15 residues long. The germline gives CDR1 MNHEY, CDR2 SVGAGI. V shed 3 bases and J 4 bases; nucleotides not matched to a gene: 6. The CDR3 is CASSYTGESGNTIYF. CDR3 bases: TGTGCCAGCAGTTATACAGGGGAGTCCGGAAACACCATATATTTT.

The chain carries TRBV20-1 and TRBJ1-4; no reliable D call. The ends were cut back, 3 bases at V and 5 bases at J, with 4 bases in the middle. This CDR3 has 11 residues. Per germline, CDR1 DFQATT and CDR2 SNEGSKA (reference sequence). The CDR3 bases are TGCAGTGCTAGGCTAAATGAAAAACTGTTTTTT. Translated: CSARLNEKLFF.

This clonotype has more than one count but fewer than ten. This CDR3 reads CASSDSQGNQPQHF. CDR3 nucleotide sequence: TGTGCCAGCAGTGATAGTCAGGGAAATCAGCCCCAGCATTTT. J is TRBJ1-5 and V is TRBV2; a weak D match, TRBD1 (5 bases). CDR1 is SNHLY and CDR2 is FYNNEI in the germline V gene. V lost 3 bases to trimming and J lost 4 bases, with 10 bases between them. The CDR3 is 14 amino acids.

This clonotype was observed a handful of times. The chain combines TRBV6-5 with TRBJ2-1; no definite D call. The CDR3 loop spans 11 amino acids. Trimming shortened V by 0 bases and J by 14 bases, and 8 bases separated the two germline ends. CDR1 is MNHEY and CDR2 is SVGAGI in the germline V gene. The CDR3 here is CASSYSNKEFF. CDR3 bases: TGTGCCAGCAGTTACTCGAATAAGGAGTTCTTC.

This clonotype has more than one count but fewer than ten. The chain couples TRBV20-1 to TRBJ1-2; tentative D call: TRBD1 (6 bases). Per the germline V gene, CDR1 is DFQATT and CDR2 is SNEGSKA (reference sequence). The CDR3 is 12 amino acids. The V end lost 6 bases, the J end lost 6 bases, and 14 bases lay between the germline ends. CDR3: CSAGRGADGYTF. The CDR3 nucleotides read TGCAGTGCGGGCCGGGGGGCAGATGGCTACACCTTC.

This chain links TRBV6-5 with TRBJ2-4; perhaps TRBD1 as D (5 bases). Trimming cost V 2 bases and J 15 bases, with 11 bases left between them. Germline lookup yields CDR1 MNHEY and CDR2 SVGAGI. The CDR3 length is 11 residues. CDR3 region: CASSYGQGWYF. The DNA of the CDR3 is TGTGCCAGCAGTTACGGCCAGGGATGGTACTTC.

This chain links TRBV7-8 with TRBJ1-1; the D gene is possibly TRBD1 (6 bases). The CDR3 consists of 11 residues. CDR1 SGHVS and CDR2 FQNEAQ come from the germline V gene. The germline V and J ends were trimmed by 0 bases and 11 bases, with 7 bases remaining between them. The CDR3 nucleotides read TGTGCCAGCAGCTTAGCGGGGGCGGCTTTCTTT. Amino acids: CASSLAGAAFF.

The J gene is TRBJ2-5, the V gene TRBV12-3 or TRBV12-4, with D hard to call. V lost 7 bases, J lost 1 base, and 10 bases lay in between. The CDR3 totals 13 residues. CDR3 region: CASTQDIQETQYF. For the CDR3, the DNA is TGTGCCAGCACCCAAGACATCCAAGAGACCCAGTACTTC.

This chain joins TRBV19 and TRBJ2-4; possible D gene TRBD2, 6 bases. V lost 5 bases and J lost 0, with 8 bases in between. Germline-derived CDR1 and CDR2 are LNHDA and SQIVND (reference sequence). The CDR3 contains 14 residues. The CDR3 here is CASSAGGAKNIQYF. For the CDR3, the DNA is TGTGCCAGTAGTGCCGGGGGAGCCAAAAACATTCAGTACTTC.

This clonotype was counted ten times or more. The J gene is TRBJ2-3, the V gene TRBV20-1; 11 positions agree with TRBD2. The CDR3 consists of 15 residues. Germline trimming cut 5 bases from V and 2 bases from J; bases unmatched to any gene: 6. From germline, CDR1 is DFQATT and CDR2 SNEGSKA (reference sequence). CDR3 amino acids: CSAELAGDPTDTQYF. CDR3 DNA: TGCAGTGCTGAACTAGCGGGGGACCCCACAGATACGCAGTATTTT.

The V call is TRBV9, the J call TRBJ2-5, with D uncertain. The J call is uncertain, as TRBJ2-1 better fits the DNA end. The CDR3 is made up of 15 amino acids. The germline gives CDR1 SGDLS, CDR2 YYNGEE. In DNA, the CDR3 is TGTGCCAGCAGCGTAGAACAAAACTCCTACAATGAGCAGTTCTTC. It codes for CASSVEQNSYNEQFF.

The chain employs TRBV12-3 or TRBV12-4 and TRBJ2-2, with TRBD2 identical over 11 bases. V shed 3 bases and J 1 base; nucleotides not matched to a gene: 7. The CDR3 spans 18 residues. CDR3 in DNA: TGTGCCAGCAGTTTTAGCGGGACTAGCGGATGGAACACCGGGGAGCTGTTTTTT. This codes for CASSFSGTSGWNTGELFF.

This clonotype was counted a few times. CDR3 nucleotide sequence: TGTGCCATCAGTGACCCTGACAGGGGGACCACTGAAGCTTTCTTT. This translates into CAISDPDRGTTEAFF. The chain links TRBV10-3 to TRBJ1-1; 9 positions match TRBD1. Germline lookup yields CDR1 ENHRY and CDR2 SYGVKD. V lost 3 bases to trimming and J lost 4 bases; unmatched junction nucleotides: 6. The CDR3 has 15 residues.

In this sample, this clonotype turned up a few times. This chain links TRBV6-5 with TRBJ2-2; D perhaps matches TRBD1 (5 bases). The CDR3 consists of 15 residues. The ends were cut back, 2 bases at V and 2 bases at J, with 9 bases in the middle. Germline CDR1 and CDR2: MNHEY and SVGAGI. The CDR3 protein is CASSYRGLNTGELFF. The CDR3 DNA follows: TGTGCCAGCAGTTACAGGGGCCTTAACACCGGGGAGCTGTTTTTT.

Comments on this clonotype: A much larger clone lies one base from this, so it may be a read error. The rearrangement links TRBV7-2 to TRBJ2-2, with 8 bases aligning to TRBD2. The CDR3 loop spans 15 amino acids. Germline V gene sequence: CDR1 SGHTA, CDR2 FQGNSA. The junction had 3 bases not matched to a gene; V was cut back by 1 base and J by 5 bases. Here the CDR3 reads CASSLVVAGTGELFF. DNA of the CDR3: TGTGCCAGCAGCTTAGTGGTAGCGGGGACCGGGGAGCTGTTTTTT.

This clonotype showed up just a few times. This rearrangement joins TRBV5-1 to TRBJ1-2, with 8 bases lining up with TRBD1. This CDR3 spans 16 amino acids. Per germline, CDR1 SGHRS and CDR2 YFSETQ. V dropped 4 bases and J dropped 4; count of bases not matched to a gene: 12. CDR3 coding DNA: TGCGCCAGCAGCCCCAGCCCGACAGGGGCCTTCTATGGCTACACCTTC. Protein sequence: CASSPSPTGAFYGYTF.

The rearrangement joins TRBV11-2 to TRBJ2-5; possibly TRBD2 for D (5 bases). The end of the DNA fits TRBJ2-7 better, so the J call may be wrong. This CDR3 has 16 residues. Germline V gene sequence: CDR1 SGHAT, CDR2 FQNNGV. CDR3 sequence reads: CASSLELQEEAYEQYF. The CDR3 nucleotides are TGTGCCAGCAGCTTAGAGCTCCAGGAGGAAGCGTACGAGCAGTACTTC.

This clonotype was seen a few times. The V gene is TRBV12-3 or TRBV12-4, the J gene TRBJ2-4; tentative D call: TRBD2 (6 bases). V lost 4 bases, J lost 0 bases, and 16 bases lay in between. This CDR3 has 17 amino acids. The CDR3 reads CASSSPGTPIAKNIQYF. In DNA, the CDR3 is TGTGCCAGCAGTTCACCCGGGACTCCCATAGCCAAAAACATTCAGTACTTC.

The V and J genes are TRBV7-8 and TRBJ2-3; 12 bases line up with TRBD1. Germline CDR1 reads SGHVS; CDR2 reads FQNEAQ. V was pared by 3 bases and J by 3 bases, with 4 bases of the junction left unmatched. The CDR3 totals 16 residues. The DNA for the CDR3 is TGTGCCAGCAGCTTGGGGACAGGGGGCGCGACAGATACGCAGTATTTT. As protein: CASSLGTGGATDTQYF.

This clonotype was counted only a few times. The chain uses TRBV7-9 and TRBJ2-1, with a tentative D call TRBD1 (6 bases). The germline gives CDR1 SEHNR, CDR2 FQNEAQ (reference sequence). The CDR3 is 15 amino acids. With 8 bases removed from V and 14 bases from J, the gap between germline ends came to 28 bases. The CDR3 bases are TGTGCCAGCGGGGCCGACCCCCCACAGGGCCCTCAAAAGTTCTTC. This sequence encodes CASGADPPQGPQKFF. Combining the CDR3 with reference TRBV7-9 and TRBJ2-1 gives the whole variable domain DTGVSQNPRHKITKRGQNVTFRCDPISEHNRLYWYRQTLGQGPEFLTYFQNEAQLEKSRLLSDRFSAERPKGSFSTLEIQRTEQGDSAMYLCASGADPPQGPQKFFGPGTRLTVL.

The chain uses TRBV28 and TRBJ2-7, with D tentatively TRBD2 (5 bases). The end of the DNA fits TRBJ2-1 better, so the J call may be wrong. This CDR3 contains 11 residues. CDR1 and CDR2 from the germline V gene are MDHEN and SYDVKM. The CDR3 here is CANPGWREQFF. CDR3 DNA: TGTGCCAACCCTGGTTGGAGGGAGCAGTTCTTC.